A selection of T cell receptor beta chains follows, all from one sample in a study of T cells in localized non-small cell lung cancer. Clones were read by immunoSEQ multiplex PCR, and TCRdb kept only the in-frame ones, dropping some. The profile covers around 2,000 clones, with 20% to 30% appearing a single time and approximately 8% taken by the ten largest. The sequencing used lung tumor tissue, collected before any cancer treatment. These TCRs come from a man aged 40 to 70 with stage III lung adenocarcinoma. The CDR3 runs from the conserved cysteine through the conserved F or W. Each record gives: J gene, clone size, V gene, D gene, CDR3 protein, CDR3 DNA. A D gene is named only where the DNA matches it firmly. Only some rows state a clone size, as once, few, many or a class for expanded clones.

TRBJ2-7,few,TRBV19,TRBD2,CASSFSGLIYEQYF,TGTGCCAGTAGTTTTAGCGGGCTTATCTACGAGCAGTACTTC
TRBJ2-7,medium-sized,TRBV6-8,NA,CASSRSPGYEQYF,TGTGCCAGCAGTCGTAGCCCGGGCTACGAGCAGTACTTC
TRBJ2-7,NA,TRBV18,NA,CASSPPTLYEQYF,TGTGCCAGCTCACCACCTACTCTCTACGAGCAGTACTTC
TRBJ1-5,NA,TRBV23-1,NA,CASSQWLPPADQPQHF,TGCGCCAGCAGTCAGTGGTTACCCCCCGCGGATCAGCCCCAGCATTTT
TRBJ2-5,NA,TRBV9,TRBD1,CASSPTGSGPETQYF,TGTGCCAGCAGCCCGACAGGGAGCGGTCCAGAGACCCAGTACTTC
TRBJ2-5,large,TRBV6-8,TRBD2,CASGTSGGEGTQYF,TGTGCCAGCGGGACTAGCGGGGGTGAGGGGACCCAGTACTTC
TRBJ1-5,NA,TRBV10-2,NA,CASSEIGGSSNQPQHF,TGCGCCAGCAGTGAGATTGGGGGTTCTAGCAATCAGCCCCAGCATTTT
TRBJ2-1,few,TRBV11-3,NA,CASSLGGGYNEQFF,TGTGCCAGCAGCTTAGGCGGAGGCTACAATGAGCAGTTCTTC
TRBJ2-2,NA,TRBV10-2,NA,CASRPGGGELFF,TGCGCCAGCAGGCCAGGAGGCGGGGAGCTGTTTTTT
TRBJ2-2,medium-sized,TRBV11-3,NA,CASSLKTTGSIGELFF,TGTGCCAGCAGCCTGAAGACGACAGGTTCTATCGGGGAGCTGTTTTTT
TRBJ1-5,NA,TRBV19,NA,CASSIDWGQPQHF,TGTGCCAGTAGTATAGATTGGGGTCAGCCCCAGCATTTT
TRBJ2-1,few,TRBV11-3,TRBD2,CASSLRGGVLADNNEQFF,TGTGCCAGCAGCTTGAGGGGGGGAGTACTAGCGGATAACAATGAGCAGTTCTTC
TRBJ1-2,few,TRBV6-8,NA,CAINWRANYGYTF,TGTGCCATCAACTGGAGAGCTAACTATGGCTACACCTTC
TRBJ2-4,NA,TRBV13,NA,CASARYPRSGGLAKNIQYF,TGTGCCAGCGCCCGATATCCACGGAGTGGGGGGCTTGCCAAAAACATTCAGTACTTC
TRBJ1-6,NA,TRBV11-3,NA,CASSLTPAGGSNSPLHF,TGTGCCAGCAGCTTAACCCCCGCGGGGGGGAGTAATTCACCCCTCCACTTT
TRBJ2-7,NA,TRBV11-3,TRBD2,CASSKGLVTYEQYF,TGTGCCAGCAGCAAGGGACTAGTAACCTACGAGCAGTACTTC